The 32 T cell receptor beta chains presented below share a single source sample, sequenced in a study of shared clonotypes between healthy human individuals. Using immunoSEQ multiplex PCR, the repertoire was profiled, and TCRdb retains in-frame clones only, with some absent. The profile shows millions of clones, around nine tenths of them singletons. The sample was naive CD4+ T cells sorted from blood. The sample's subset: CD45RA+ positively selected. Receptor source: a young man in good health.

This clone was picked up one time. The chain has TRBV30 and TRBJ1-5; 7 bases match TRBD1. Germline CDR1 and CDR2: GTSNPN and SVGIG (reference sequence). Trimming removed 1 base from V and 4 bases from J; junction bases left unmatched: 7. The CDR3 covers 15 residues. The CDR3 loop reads CAWSAAGTANQPQHF. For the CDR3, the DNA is TGTGCCTGGAGTGCCGCCGGGACAGCTAATCAGCCCCAGCATTTT.

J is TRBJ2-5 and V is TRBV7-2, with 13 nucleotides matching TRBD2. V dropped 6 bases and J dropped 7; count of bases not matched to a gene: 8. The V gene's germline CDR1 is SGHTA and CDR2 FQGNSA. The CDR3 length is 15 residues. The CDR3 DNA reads TGTGCCAGCAGTTCGGGACTAGCGGGGCCCCGGACCCAGTACTTC. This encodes CASSSGLAGPRTQYF.

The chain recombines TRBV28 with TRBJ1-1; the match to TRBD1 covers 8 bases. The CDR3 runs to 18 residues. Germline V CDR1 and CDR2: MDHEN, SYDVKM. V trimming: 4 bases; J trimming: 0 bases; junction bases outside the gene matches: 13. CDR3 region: CASSSELQGGYLNTEAFF. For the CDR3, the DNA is TGTGCCAGCAGTTCCGAACTACAGGGGGGGTATTTGAACACTGAAGCTTTCTTT.

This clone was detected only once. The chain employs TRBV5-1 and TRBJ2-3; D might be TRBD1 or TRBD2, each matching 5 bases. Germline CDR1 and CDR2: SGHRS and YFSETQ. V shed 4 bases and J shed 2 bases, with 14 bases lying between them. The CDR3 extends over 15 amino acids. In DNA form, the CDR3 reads TGCGCCAGCAGCCGGGGACGGATCCTCACAGATACGCAGTATTTT. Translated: CASSRGRILTDTQYF.

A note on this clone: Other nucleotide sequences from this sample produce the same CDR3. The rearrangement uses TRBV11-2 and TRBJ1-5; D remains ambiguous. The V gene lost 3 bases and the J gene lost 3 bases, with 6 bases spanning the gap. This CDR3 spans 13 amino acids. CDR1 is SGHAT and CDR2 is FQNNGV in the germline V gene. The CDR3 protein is CASSLTDNQPQHF. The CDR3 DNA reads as TGTGCCAGCAGCTTGACCGACAATCAGCCCCAGCATTTT.

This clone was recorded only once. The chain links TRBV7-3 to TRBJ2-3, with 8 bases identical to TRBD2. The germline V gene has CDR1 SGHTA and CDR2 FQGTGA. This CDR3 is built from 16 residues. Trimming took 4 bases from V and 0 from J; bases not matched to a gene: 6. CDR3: CASSSPGGRSTDTQYF. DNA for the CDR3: TGTGCCAGCAGCTCTCCGGGGGGGCGGAGCACAGATACGCAGTATTTT. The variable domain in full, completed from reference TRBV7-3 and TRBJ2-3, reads GAGVSQTPSNKVTEKGKYVELRCDPISGHTALYWYRQSLGQGPEFLIYFQGTGAADDSGLPNDRFFAVRPEGSVSTLKIQRTERGDSAVYLCASSSPGGRSTDTQYFGPGTRLTVL.

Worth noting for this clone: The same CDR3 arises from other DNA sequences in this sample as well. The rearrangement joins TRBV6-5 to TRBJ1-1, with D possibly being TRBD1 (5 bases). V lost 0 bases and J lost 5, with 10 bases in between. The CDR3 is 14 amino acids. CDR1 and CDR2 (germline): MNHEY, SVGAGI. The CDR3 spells CASSYSGGETEAFF. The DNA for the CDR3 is TGTGCCAGCAGTTACTCCGGAGGGGAGACTGAAGCTTTCTTT.

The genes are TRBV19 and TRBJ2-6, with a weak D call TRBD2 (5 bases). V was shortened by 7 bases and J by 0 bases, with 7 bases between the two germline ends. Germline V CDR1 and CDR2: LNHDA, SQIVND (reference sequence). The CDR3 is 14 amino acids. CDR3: CASKDFSGANVLTF. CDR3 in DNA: TGTGCCAGTAAGGACTTCTCTGGGGCCAACGTCCTGACTTTC.

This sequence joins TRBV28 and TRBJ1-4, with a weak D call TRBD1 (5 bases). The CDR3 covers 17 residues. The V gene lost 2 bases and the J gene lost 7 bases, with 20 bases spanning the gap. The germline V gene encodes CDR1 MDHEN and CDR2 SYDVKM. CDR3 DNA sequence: TGTGCCAGCAGTTTACTGGACGTATCAAAGGGGCGTGAAAAACTGTTTTTT. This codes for CASSLLDVSKGREKLFF.

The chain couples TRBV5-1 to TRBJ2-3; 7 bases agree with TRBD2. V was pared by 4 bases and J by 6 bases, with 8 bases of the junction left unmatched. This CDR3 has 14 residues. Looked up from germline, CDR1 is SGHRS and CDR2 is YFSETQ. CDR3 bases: TGCGCCAGCAGCCCCCTAGCGGTCCTGGATACGCAGTATTTT. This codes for CASSPLAVLDTQYF.

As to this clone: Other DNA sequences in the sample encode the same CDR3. The CDR3 reads CASSVTEETQYF. The CDR3 DNA reads TGTGCCAGCAGTGTGACGGAAGAGACCCAGTACTTC. V and J are TRBV2 and TRBJ2-5; D call uncertain. This CDR3 comprises 12 residues. Germline CDR1 reads SNHLY; CDR2 reads FYNNEI. The V end was cut by 4 bases, the J end by 3 bases, with 6 bases between.

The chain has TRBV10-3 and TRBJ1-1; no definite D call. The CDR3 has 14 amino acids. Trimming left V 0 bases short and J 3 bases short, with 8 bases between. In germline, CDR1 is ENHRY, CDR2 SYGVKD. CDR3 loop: CAISESTVDTEAFF. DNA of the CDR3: TGTGCCATCAGTGAGTCGACGGTAGACACTGAAGCTTTCTTT.

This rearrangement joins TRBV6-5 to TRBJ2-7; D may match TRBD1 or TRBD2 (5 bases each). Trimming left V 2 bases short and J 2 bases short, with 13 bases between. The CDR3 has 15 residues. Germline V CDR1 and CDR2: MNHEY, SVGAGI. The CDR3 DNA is TGTGCCAGCAGTTACGGGACCCAGACGACCTACGAGCAGTACTTC. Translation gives CASSYGTQTTYEQYF.

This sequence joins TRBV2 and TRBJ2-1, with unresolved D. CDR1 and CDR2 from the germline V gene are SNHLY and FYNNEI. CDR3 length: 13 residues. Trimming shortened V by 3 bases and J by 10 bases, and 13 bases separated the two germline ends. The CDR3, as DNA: TGTGCCAGCAGTGATCCCGTGGGTACGGAGCAGTTCTTC. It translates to CASSDPVGTEQFF.

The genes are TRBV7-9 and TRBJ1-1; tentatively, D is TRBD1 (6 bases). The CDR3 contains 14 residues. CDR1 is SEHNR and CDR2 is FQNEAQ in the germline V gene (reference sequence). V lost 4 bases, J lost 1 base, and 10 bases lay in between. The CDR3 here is CASSSWTENTEAFF. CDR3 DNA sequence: TGTGCCAGCAGCTCCTGGACAGAGAACACTGAAGCTTTCTTT.

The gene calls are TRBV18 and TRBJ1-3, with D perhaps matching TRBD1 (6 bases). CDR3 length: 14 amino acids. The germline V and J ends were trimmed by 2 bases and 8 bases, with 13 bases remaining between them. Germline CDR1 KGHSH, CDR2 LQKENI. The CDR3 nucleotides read TGTGCCAGCTCACCAGGGACACCCGTAGACACCATATATTTT. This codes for CASSPGTPVDTIYF.

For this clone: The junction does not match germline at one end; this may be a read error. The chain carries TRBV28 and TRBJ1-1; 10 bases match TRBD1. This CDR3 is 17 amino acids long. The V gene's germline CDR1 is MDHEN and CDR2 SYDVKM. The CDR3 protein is CASSSAGQGTMNTKAFF. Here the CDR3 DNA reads TGTGCCAGCAGTTCGGCGGGACAGGGGACGATGAACACTAAAGCTTTCTTT.

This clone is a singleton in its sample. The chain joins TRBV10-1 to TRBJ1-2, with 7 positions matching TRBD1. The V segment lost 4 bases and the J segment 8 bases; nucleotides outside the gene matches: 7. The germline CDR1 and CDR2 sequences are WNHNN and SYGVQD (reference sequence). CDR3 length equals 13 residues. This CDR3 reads CASSATGVGGYTF. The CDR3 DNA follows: TGCGCCAGCAGTGCTACAGGGGTAGGCGGCTACACCTTC.

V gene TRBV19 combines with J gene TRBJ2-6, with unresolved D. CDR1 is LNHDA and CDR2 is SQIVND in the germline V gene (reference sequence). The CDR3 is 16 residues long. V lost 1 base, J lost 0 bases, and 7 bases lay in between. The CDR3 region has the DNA TGTGCCAGTAGTATAGTCGCGATCTCTGGGGCCAACGTCCTGACTTTC. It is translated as CASSIVAISGANVLTF.

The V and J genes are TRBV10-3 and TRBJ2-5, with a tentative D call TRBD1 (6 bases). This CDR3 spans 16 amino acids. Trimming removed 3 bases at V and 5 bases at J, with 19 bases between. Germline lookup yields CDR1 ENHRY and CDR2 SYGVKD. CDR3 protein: CAISDPGDIGKETQYF. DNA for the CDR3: TGTGCCATCAGTGACCCCGGGGACATTGGGAAGGAGACCCAGTACTTC.

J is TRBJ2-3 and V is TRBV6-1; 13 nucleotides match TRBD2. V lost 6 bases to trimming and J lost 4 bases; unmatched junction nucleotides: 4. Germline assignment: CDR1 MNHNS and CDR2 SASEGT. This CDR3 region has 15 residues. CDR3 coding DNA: TGTGCCAGCAGCGCACTAGCGGGAGGGGCAGATACGCAGTATTTT. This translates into CASSALAGGADTQYF.

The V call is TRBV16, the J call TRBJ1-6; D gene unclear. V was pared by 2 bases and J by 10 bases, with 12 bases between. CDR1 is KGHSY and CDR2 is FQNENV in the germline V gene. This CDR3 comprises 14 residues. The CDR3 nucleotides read TGTGCCAGCAGCCAAGGGCAGGACTGGTCACCCCTCCACTTT. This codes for CASSQGQDWSPLHF.

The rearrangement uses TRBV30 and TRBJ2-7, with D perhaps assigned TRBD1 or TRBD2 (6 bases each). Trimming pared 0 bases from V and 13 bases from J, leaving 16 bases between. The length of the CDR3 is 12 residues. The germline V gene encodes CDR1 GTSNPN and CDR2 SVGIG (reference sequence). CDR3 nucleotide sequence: TGTGCCTGGAGTGTAGGGGGGATACTGGGATACTTC. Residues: CAWSVGGILGYF.

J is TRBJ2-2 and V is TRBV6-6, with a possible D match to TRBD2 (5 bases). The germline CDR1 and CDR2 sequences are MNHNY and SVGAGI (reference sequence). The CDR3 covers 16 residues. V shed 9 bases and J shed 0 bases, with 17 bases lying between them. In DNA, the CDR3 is TGTGCCAGTCAAAGGATCGGGATGTCGAACACCGGGGAGCTGTTTTTT. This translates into CASQRIGMSNTGELFF.

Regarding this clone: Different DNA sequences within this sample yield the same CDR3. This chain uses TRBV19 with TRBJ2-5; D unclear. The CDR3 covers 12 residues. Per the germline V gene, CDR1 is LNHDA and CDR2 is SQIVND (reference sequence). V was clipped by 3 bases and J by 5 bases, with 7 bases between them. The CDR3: CASSISGETQYF. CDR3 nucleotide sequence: TGTGCCAGTAGTATTAGTGGGGAGACCCAGTACTTC.

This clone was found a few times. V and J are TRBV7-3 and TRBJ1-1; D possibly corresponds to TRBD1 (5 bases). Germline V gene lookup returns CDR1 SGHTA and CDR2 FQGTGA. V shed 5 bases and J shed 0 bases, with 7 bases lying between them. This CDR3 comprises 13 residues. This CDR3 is CASSVTVNTEAFF. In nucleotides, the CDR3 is TGTGCCAGCAGCGTGACAGTGAACACTGAAGCTTTCTTT.

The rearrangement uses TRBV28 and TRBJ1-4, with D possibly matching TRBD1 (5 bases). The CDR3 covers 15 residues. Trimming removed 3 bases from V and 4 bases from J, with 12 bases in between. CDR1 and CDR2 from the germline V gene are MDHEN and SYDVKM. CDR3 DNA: TGTGCCAGCAGTTTCGGCCAGGGAGTTAATGAAAAACTGTTTTTT. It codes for CASSFGQGVNEKLFF.

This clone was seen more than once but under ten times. The CDR3 protein is CAISAGTESTEAFF. The CDR3, as DNA: TGTGCCATCAGCGCCGGGACTGAATCCACTGAAGCTTTCTTT. The rearrangement joins TRBV10-3 to TRBJ1-1; the D gene is possibly TRBD1 (5 bases). Germline V gene data show CDR1 as ENHRY and CDR2 as SYGVKD. The CDR3 has 14 amino acids. Trimming stripped 6 bases from V and 4 bases from J, with 15 bases between.

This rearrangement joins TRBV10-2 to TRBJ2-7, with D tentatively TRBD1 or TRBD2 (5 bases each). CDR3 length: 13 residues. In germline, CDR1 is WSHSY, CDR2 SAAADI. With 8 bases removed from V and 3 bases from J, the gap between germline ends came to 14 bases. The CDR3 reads CASGRGVNYEQYF. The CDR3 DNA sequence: TGCGCCAGCGGTAGGGGAGTCAACTACGAGCAGTACTTC.

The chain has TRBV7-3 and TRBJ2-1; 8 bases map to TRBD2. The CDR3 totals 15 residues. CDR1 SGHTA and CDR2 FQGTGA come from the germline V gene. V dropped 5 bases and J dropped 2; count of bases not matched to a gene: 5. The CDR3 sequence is CASSRGGLTYNEQFF. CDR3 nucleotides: TGTGCCAGCAGCCGCGGGGGGTTAACCTACAATGAGCAGTTCTTC. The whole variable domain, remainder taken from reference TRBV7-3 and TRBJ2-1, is GAGVSQTPSNKVTEKGKYVELRCDPISGHTALYWYRQSLGQGPEFLIYFQGTGAADDSGLPNDRFFAVRPEGSVSTLKIQRTERGDSAVYLCASSRGGLTYNEQFFGPGTRLTVL.

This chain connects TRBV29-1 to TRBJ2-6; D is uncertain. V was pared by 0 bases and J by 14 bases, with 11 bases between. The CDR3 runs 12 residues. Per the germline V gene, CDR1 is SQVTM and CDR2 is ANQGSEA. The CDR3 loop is CSVEEQRSLLTF. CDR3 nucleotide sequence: TGCAGCGTTGAAGAGCAACGAAGCCTCCTGACTTTC.

The CDR3 nucleotides are TGTGCCTGGAGTCTGCAGGGCCAGTATGGCTACACCTTC. As protein: CAWSLQGQYGYTF. The chain is built from TRBV30 and TRBJ1-2, with TRBD1 as a possible D gene (5 bases). Per the germline V gene, CDR1 is GTSNPN and CDR2 is SVGIG (reference sequence). This CDR3 has 13 amino acids. The V gene lost 2 bases and the J gene lost 5 bases, with 12 bases spanning the gap.